The 26 T cell receptor beta chains listed next were all sequenced from one sample in a study of blood T cell repertoires in COVID-19. Clones were sequenced by immunoSEQ multiplex PCR, and TCRdb holds only the in-frame ones, with some missing. The sample includes around 220,000 clones, about nine tenths of them seen just once. Input material: PBMCs or T cells enriched from blood (not recorded which). These receptors came from a woman aged 25 to 45 with acute COVID-19.

V gene TRBV5-6 combines with J gene TRBJ1-3, with D tentatively TRBD1 (6 bases). Trimming stripped 0 bases from V and 3 bases from J, with 10 bases between. The CDR3 covers 15 residues. The germline gives CDR1 SGHDT, CDR2 YYEEEE. This CDR3 reads CASSLGPGDGNTIYF. Written as DNA, the CDR3 is TGTGCCAGCAGCTTGGGACCAGGGGATGGAAACACCATATATTTT.

V gene TRBV11-2 combines with J gene TRBJ1-3; no clear D. CDR3 size: 14 residues. The V gene lost 5 bases and the J gene lost 0 bases, with 8 bases spanning the gap. The germline gives CDR1 SGHAT, CDR2 FQNNGV. CDR3 protein: CASSPGSSGNTIYF. CDR3 coding DNA: TGTGCCAGCAGCCCTGGGAGCTCTGGAAACACCATATATTTT.

The gene calls are TRBV5-8 and TRBJ1-2, with TRBD1 identical over 12 bases. The V segment lost 3 bases and the J segment 4 bases; nucleotides outside the gene matches: 13. There are 18 residues in the CDR3. The germline gives CDR1 SGHTS, CDR2 YDEGEE. In nucleotides, the CDR3 is TGTGCCAGCAGCTCCCGGGACAGGGGGCGTTCGGGCCGCTATGGCTACACCTTC. It translates to CASSSRDRGRSGRYGYTF.

The gene calls are TRBV6-2 or TRBV6-3 and TRBJ2-7, with 13 bases fitting TRBD2. There are 18 residues in the CDR3. The V segment lost 6 bases and the J segment 6 bases; nucleotides outside the gene matches: 17. Germline V gene lookup returns CDR1 MNHEY and CDR2 SVGEGT. This CDR3 reads CASSPLGLAGEKVGEQYF. The CDR3 nucleotides read TGTGCCAGCAGCCCCCTTGGACTAGCGGGAGAAAAAGTCGGCGAGCAGTACTTC.

In this sample, this clone turned up once. The chain links TRBV9 to TRBJ2-5; possibly TRBD2 for D (6 bases). Germline CDR1 is SGDLS and CDR2 is YYNGEE. The CDR3 has 15 amino acids. The V end lost 0 bases, the J end lost 5 bases, and 14 bases lay between the germline ends. CDR3 sequence: CASSVDPSGGETQYF. CDR3 coding DNA: TGTGCCAGCAGCGTAGACCCGAGTGGGGGGGAGACCCAGTACTTC.

In DNA form, the CDR3 reads TGCGCCAGCAGGATGACCACCATAAGGGGCACTGAAGCTTTCTTT. Residues: CASRMTTIRGTEAFF. The chain uses TRBV5-1 and TRBJ1-1, with D perhaps TRBD1 (5 bases). Germline V lookup: CDR1 SGHRS, CDR2 YFSETQ. Trimming removed 5 bases from V and 4 bases from J, with 18 bases in between. The CDR3 sequence is 15 residues long.

The chain recombines TRBV6-2 or TRBV6-3 with TRBJ1-5; TRBD1 matches at 8 bases. V lost 4 bases, J lost 5 bases, and 7 bases stayed unmatched. Germline V gene sequence: CDR1 MNHEY, CDR2 SVGEGT. The length of the CDR3 is 15 residues. The CDR3 DNA sequence: TGTGCCAGCAGTTCAGGACAGGGCGGCGATCAGCCCCAGCATTTT. It encodes CASSSGQGGDQPQHF.

The chain recombines TRBV11-3 with TRBJ2-1, with a tentative D call TRBD2 (5 bases). CDR1 is SGHNT and CDR2 is YENEEA in the germline V gene. The CDR3 extends over 14 amino acids. Deletions cut 3 bases from V and 8 bases from J, with 14 bases between. CDR3 residues: CASSFDGGSDEQFF. The CDR3 DNA sequence: TGTGCCAGCAGCTTTGACGGAGGCTCGGATGAGCAGTTCTTC.

This rearrangement joins TRBV19 to TRBJ2-7, with 9 bases fitting TRBD2. Trimming took 4 bases from V and 2 from J; bases not matched to a gene: 0. CDR3 length: 13 residues. Germline V gene lookup returns CDR1 LNHDA and CDR2 SQIVND (reference sequence). CDR3 amino acids: CASSSGRAYEQYF. CDR3 nucleotides: TGTGCCAGTAGTAGCGGGAGGGCCTACGAGCAGTACTTC. The full variable domain, its missing parts supplied by reference TRBV19 and TRBJ2-7, is DGGITQSPKYLFRKEGQNVTLSCEQNLNHDAMYWYRQDPGQGLRLIYYSQIVNDFQKGDIAEGYSVSREKKESFPLTVTSAQKNPTAFYLCASSSGRAYEQYFGPGTRLTVT.

This clone was counted a single time. The chain couples TRBV9 to TRBJ2-3; 7 nucleotides match TRBD2. The CDR3 extends over 16 amino acids. J was trimmed by 1 base and V by 4 bases; bases with no gene match: 9. Germline CDR1 and CDR2: SGDLS and YYNGEE. The CDR3 coding sequence is TGTGCCAGCAGCCCGCAGACTAGCCTACGCACAGATACGCAGTATTTT. It translates to CASSPQTSLRTDTQYF.

The chain employs TRBV9 and TRBJ2-1, with 11 bases matching TRBD2. In germline, CDR1 is SGDLS, CDR2 YYNGEE. The CDR3 is 16 amino acids. V dropped 4 bases and J dropped 3; count of bases not matched to a gene: 6. CDR3 nucleotide sequence: TGTGCCAGCAGCTCGGGACTAGCGGAACACTACAATGAGCAGTTCTTC. Translation: CASSSGLAEHYNEQFF.

This clone appeared many times. The chain couples TRBV10-1 to TRBJ2-3; TRBD2 aligns across 7 bases. Germline CDR1 and CDR2: WNHNN and SYGVQD (reference sequence). V lost 2 bases, J lost 0 bases, and 8 bases stayed unmatched. The CDR3 has 17 amino acids. CDR3 sequence (DNA): TGCGCCAGCAGTGAGGTTGGCGGGGGAGCTAGCACAGATACGCAGTATTTT. Protein sequence: CASSEVGGGASTDTQYF.

The sample holds a few counts of this clone. The chain has TRBV11-3 and TRBJ1-4; D is unclear. V was clipped by 1 base and J by 0 bases, with 6 bases between them. Per germline, CDR1 SGHNT and CDR2 YENEEA. The CDR3 spans 15 residues. Here the CDR3 reads CASSLGVTTNEKLFF. DNA of the CDR3: TGTGCCAGCAGCTTAGGTGTCACAACTAATGAAAAACTGTTTTTT. Together with reference TRBV11-3 and TRBJ1-4, the CDR3 gives the full variable domain: EAGVVQSPRYKIIEKKQPVAFWCNPISGHNTLYWYLQNLGQGPELLIRYENEEAVDDSQLPKDRFSAERLKGVDSTLKIQPAELGDSAVYLCASSLGVTTNEKLFFGSGTQLSVL.

This chain links TRBV9 with TRBJ2-7, with 12 nucleotides matching TRBD2. Germline values: CDR1 SGDLS, CDR2 YYNGEE. CDR3 size: 17 residues. The trim removed 4 bases at V and 2 bases at J, leaving 10 bases unmatched. CDR3 sequence (DNA): TGTGCCAGCAGCCCAACTCTCGGACTAGCGGGACCCTACGAGCAGTACTTC. This codes for CASSPTLGLAGPYEQYF.

This sequence joins TRBV12-3 or TRBV12-4 and TRBJ2-3, with unresolved D. This CDR3 spans 13 amino acids. V shed 3 bases and J shed 4 bases, with 8 bases lying between them. CDR3 DNA sequence: TGTGCCAGCAGTTTGATAGAGGCAGATACGCAGTATTTT. Protein product: CASSLIEADTQYF.

The rearrangement joins TRBV7-2 to TRBJ2-5; 13 positions agree with TRBD2. The CDR3 runs 15 residues. Per germline, CDR1 SGHTA and CDR2 FQGNSA. Losses at the gene ends were 6 bases for V and 1 base for J; bases not matched to a gene: 2. CDR3 in DNA: TGTGCCAGCAGAAGGACTAGCGGGGGCCAAGAGACCCAGTACTTC. Translating gives CASRRTSGGQETQYF.

As to this clone: No conserved phenylalanine or tryptophan is present at the end of the CDR3, so a read error is the likely explanation. The DNA is left out, because the CDR3 cannot be placed on it with certainty; the CDR3 is given as TCRdb lists it. V is TRBV9 and J is TRBJ1-2; TRBD1, the table's D call, lacks a check against the DNA. The CDR3 comprises 13 residues, both ends counted. Looked up from germline, CDR1 is SGDLS and CDR2 is YYNGEE. The CDR3 reads CASSVFPGQVSTL.

The rearrangement uses TRBV28 and TRBJ2-7; TRBD2 matches at 11 bases. V was pared by 8 bases and J by 3 bases, with 3 bases of the junction left unmatched. Germline V gene lookup returns CDR1 MDHEN and CDR2 SYDVKM. The length of the CDR3 is 13 residues. The CDR3 coding sequence is TGTGCCAGCCTAACTAGCGGGAGCTACGAGCAGTACTTC. It specifies CASLTSGSYEQYF.

This chain joins TRBV5-4 and TRBJ2-2; tentative D call: TRBD1 (5 bases). Trimming took off 5 bases at V and 1 base at J, with 12 bases between the two ends. The germline V gene encodes CDR1 SGHNT and CDR2 YYREEE (reference sequence). This CDR3 comprises 15 residues. CDR3 nucleotides: TGTGCCAGCAGGAGAACAAGGGGGAACACCGGGGAGCTGTTTTTT. This encodes CASRRTRGNTGELFF.

The chain recombines TRBV6-5 with TRBJ1-5; TRBD1 matches 7 bases. V gave up 4 bases and J gave up 1 base; unmatched junction bases: 7. CDR3 size: 16 residues. Germline CDR1 is MNHEY and CDR2 is SVGAGI. The CDR3 protein is CASSSSTGMSNQPQHF. As DNA, the CDR3 is TGTGCCAGCAGTTCCTCGACAGGGATGAGCAATCAGCCCCAGCATTTT.

The genes are TRBV28 and TRBJ2-1, with a possible D match to TRBD2 (5 bases). CDR1 MDHEN and CDR2 SYDVKM come from the germline V gene. Trimming stripped 4 bases from V and 7 bases from J, with 14 bases between. This CDR3 region has 14 residues. This CDR3 reads CASSSRDKKNEQFF. In DNA, the CDR3 is TGTGCCAGCAGTTCACGGGATAAAAAAAATGAGCAGTTCTTC.

V and J are TRBV5-6 and TRBJ1-3; D unclear. Germline assignment: CDR1 SGHDT and CDR2 YYEEEE. Trimming left V 4 bases short and J 2 bases short, with 16 bases between. The CDR3 spans 16 residues. CDR3 nucleotides: TGTGCCAGCAGCCGATTGCGAAACCGCCCTGGAAACACCATATATTTT. Its protein is CASSRLRNRPGNTIYF.

The V gene is TRBV10-1, the J gene TRBJ2-5; 7 bases match TRBD2. With V trimmed by 6 bases and J by 5 bases, 6 bases remained unmatched. The CDR3 extends over 13 amino acids. Germline V gene sequence: CDR1 WNHNN, CDR2 SYGVQD (reference sequence). The CDR3 nucleotides are TGCGCCAGCAGCCCCGGACTAGATGAGACCCAGTACTTC. As protein: CASSPGLDETQYF.

This sequence joins TRBV10-3 and TRBJ1-5, with a tentative D call TRBD1 (5 bases). The germline gives CDR1 ENHRY, CDR2 SYGVKD. The CDR3 runs 14 residues. V dropped 10 bases and J dropped 3 bases, with 16 bases sitting between them. The DNA for the CDR3 is TGTGCCACCAAGATTGACAGCTCCAATCAGCCCCAGCATTTT. Translation: CATKIDSSNQPQHF.

The chain employs TRBV29-1 and TRBJ1-1, with a weak D call TRBD1 (6 bases). V gave up 6 bases and J gave up 8 bases, with 13 bases separating them. Germline-derived CDR1 and CDR2 are SQVTM and ANQGSEA. The CDR3 runs 11 residues. The CDR3 spells CSVVTGTEAFF. The CDR3 DNA reads as TGCAGCGTCGTAACCGGGACAGAAGCTTTCTTT. The full variable domain, in which reference TRBV29-1 and TRBJ1-1 provide the parts outside the CDR3, is SAVISQKPSRDICQRGTSLTIQCQVDSQVTMMFWYRQQPGQSLTLIATANQGSEATYESGFVIDKFPISRPNLTFSTLTVSNMSPEDSSIYLCSVVTGTEAFFGQGTRLTVV.

The chain links TRBV28 to TRBJ1-1; D ambiguous. V was trimmed by 1 base and J by 5 bases, leaving 8 bases between them. The germline V gene encodes CDR1 MDHEN and CDR2 SYDVKM. The CDR3 runs 13 residues. The CDR3: CASSLFGGTEAFF. CDR3 DNA: TGTGCCAGCAGTTTATTCGGAGGAACTGAAGCTTTCTTT.